A selection of T cell receptor beta chains follows, all from one sample in a study of T cell changes during pregnancy in multiple sclerosis. The protocol was immunoSEQ multiplex PCR, while the TCRdb copy is restricted to in-frame clones and leaves out a portion. The sample has 40,000 to 60,000 clones, around nine tenths seen once. Sequenced material: CD4+ T cells from peripheral blood mononuclear cells, taken before pregnancy. The receptor source for this set is a female donor with multiple sclerosis, enrolled in a pregnancy study. CDR3s include the opening cysteine and the closing phenylalanine or tryptophan. The D gene is left open where the match is weak. Part of the rows lack a size; the others show once, few, many or a class for expanded clones.

.	TRBV5-6	TRBJ2-5	.	CASSLDYGEETQYF	TGTGCCAGCAGCTTGGACTACGGAGAAGAGACCCAGTACTTC
.	TRBV30	TRBJ1-1	.	CAWNGGAEAFF	TGTGCCTGGAATGGGGGGGCCGAAGCTTTCTTT
.	TRBV19	TRBJ2-1	TRBD2	CASSIIGLAVPGRYNEQFF	TGTGCCAGTAGTATAATAGGACTAGCGGTCCCCGGAAGATACAATGAGCAGTTCTTC
.	TRBV5-6	TRBJ2-7	TRBD1	CASSWRTGREQYF	TGTGCCAGCAGCTGGAGGACAGGGAGAGAGCAGTACTTC
.	TRBV28	TRBJ1-1	TRBD1	CASSSPGTGSTEAFF	TGTGCCAGCAGTTCCCCCGGGACAGGGAGCACTGAAGCTTTCTTT
.	TRBV15	TRBJ2-2	TRBD1	CATSRGQGVAGELFF	TGTGCCACCAGCAGGGGACAGGGAGTTGCCGGGGAGCTGTTTTTT
.	TRBV25-1	TRBJ2-5	.	CASSERQGGETQYF	TGTGCCAGCAGTGAACGTCAGGGGGGAGAGACCCAGTACTTC
.	TRBV5-4	TRBJ1-2	TRBD1	CASSPRQTGGNGYTF	TGTGCCAGCAGCCCCCGTCAGACAGGGGGGAATGGCTACACCTTC
.	TRBV29-1	TRBJ1-5	TRBD1	CSVGGMGTGGYQPQHF	TGCAGCGTTGGGGGCATGGGGACAGGGGGATATCAGCCCCAGCATTTT
.	TRBV30	TRBJ1-5	.	CAYAGGDNQPQHF	TGTGCCTATGCGGGCGGCGACAATCAGCCCCAGCATTTT
.	TRBV4-2	TRBJ2-2	TRBD2	CASSQDTGGGTGELFF	TGTGCCAGCAGCCAAGATACGGGAGGGGGCACCGGGGAGCTGTTTTTT
.	TRBV18	TRBJ2-7	.	CASSPPNTGTYEQYF	TGTGCCAGCTCACCACCGAATACGGGGACCTACGAGCAGTACTTC
few	TRBV5-1	TRBJ1-1	TRBD1	CASSLVGQVATEAFF	TGCGCCAGCAGCTTGGTGGGACAGGTTGCGACTGAAGCTTTCTTT
.	TRBV21-1	TRBJ2-7	.	CASRWEDDLTYEQYF	TGTGCCAGCAGGTGGGAGGACGACCTAACCTACGAGCAGTACTTC
.	TRBV28	TRBJ2-3	.	CASSSRRGSTDTQYF	TGTGCCAGCAGTTCCCGCCGGGGTTCCACAGATACGCAGTATTTT
.	TRBV21-1	TRBJ1-2	.	CASSKFAAGDHYGYTF	TGTGCCAGCAGCAAATTCGCGGCAGGGGACCACTATGGCTACACCTTC
.	TRBV25-1	TRBJ2-5	.	CAGTRASQETQYF	TGTGCCGGTACGCGGGCCAGTCAAGAGACCCAGTACTTC
.	TRBV19	TRBJ1-5	.	CASSSQGNQPQHF	TGTGCCAGTAGTAGCCAGGGTAATCAGCCCCAGCATTTT
.	TRBV5-1	TRBJ2-7	TRBD2	CASSLGGSGNNKQYF	TGCGCCAGCAGCTTGGGGGGTAGCGGGAACAATAAGCAGTACTTC
.	TRBV27	TRBJ2-7	TRBD2	CASSLSSFFGLAGAPQYF	TGTGCCAGCAGTTTATCGTCTTTTTTCGGTCTAGCGGGAGCCCCGCAGTACTTC
.	TRBV2	TRBJ2-3	.	CASSFSSTDTQYF	TGTGCCAGCAGTTTCTCTAGCACAGATACGCAGTATTTT
once	TRBV18	TRBJ2-3	.	CASSPRMQGSTDTQYF	TGTGCCAGCTCACCACGTATGCAGGGATCCACAGATACGCAGTATTTT
.	TRBV27	TRBJ2-2	TRBD1	CASSNRGLNTGELFF	TGTGCCAGCAGTAACAGGGGTCTGAACACCGGGGAGCTGTTTTTT
.	TRBV11-2	TRBJ1-1	.	CASSFLRMNTEAFF	TGTGCCAGCAGCTTCCTCAGGATGAACACTGAAGCTTTCTTT
.	TRBV5-1	TRBJ2-7	.	CASSLDPVSYEQYF	TGCGCCAGCAGCTTGGACCCAGTCTCCTACGAGCAGTACTTC
.	TRBV7-9	TRBJ1-5	.	CASSLDGGGSQPQHF	TGTGCCAGCAGCTTAGATGGGGGAGGGAGTCAGCCCCAGCATTTT
.	TRBV5-6	TRBJ2-7	.	CASTQGYEQYF	TGTGCCAGCACCCAGGGTTACGAGCAGTACTTC
.	TRBV5-1	TRBJ2-2	TRBD2	CASSLAGVSGIANTGELFF	TGCGCCAGCAGCTTGGCCGGGGTTAGCGGGATAGCGAACACCGGGGAGCTGTTTTTT
.	TRBV6-1	TRBJ2-7	.	CASSRGGDYEQYF	TGTGCCAGCAGTAGGGGCGGGGACTACGAGCAGTACTTC
.	TRBV11-2	TRBJ2-4	TRBD2	CASSARTSGLAKNIQYF	TGTGCCAGCAGTGCCCGGACTAGCGGACTAGCCAAAAACATTCAGTACTTC
.	TRBV6-6	TRBJ1-1	.	CASSYKAGGVGTEAFF	TGTGCCAGCAGTTATAAGGCTGGGGGCGTGGGCACTGAAGCTTTCTTT
.	TRBV2	TRBJ1-5	.	CASSSDGGNQPQHF	TGTGCCAGCAGTTCCGACGGGGGCAATCAGCCCCAGCATTTT
.	TRBV6-1	TRBJ1-5	.	CASSKTVDSNQPQHF	TGTGCCAGCAGTAAGACAGTGGATAGCAATCAGCCCCAGCATTTT
.	TRBV19	TRBJ2-7	.	CASSTYSSGEQYF	TGTGCCAGTAGTACGTATTCGTCCGGCGAGCAGTACTTC
.	TRBV19	TRBJ2-1	TRBD2	CASSLPLAGGGNEQFF	TGTGCCAGTAGTCTCCCACTAGCGGGAGGGGGCAATGAGCAGTTCTTC
.	TRBV5-1	TRBJ1-1	TRBD1	CASSKRTGGTEAFF	TGCGCCAGCAGCAAACGGACAGGGGGCACTGAAGCTTTCTTT
.	TRBV6-1	TRBJ2-1	TRBD1	CASSERGLNNEQFF	TGTGCCAGCAGTGAAAGGGGGCTCAACAATGAGCAGTTCTTC
.	TRBV30	TRBJ2-5	TRBD2	CAWRPGLAVQETQYF	TGTGCCTGGAGGCCGGGACTAGCGGTCCAAGAGACCCAGTACTTC
.	TRBV5-8	TRBJ1-5	TRBD1	CASSLGQGFNQPQHF	TGTGCCAGCAGCTTGGGACAGGGGTTCAATCAGCCCCAGCATTTT
.	TRBV7-9	TRBJ1-1	.	CASSLTRGPNTEAFF	TGTGCCAGCAGCTTAACGCGGGGACCGAACACTGAAGCTTTCTTT